This TCR beta chain was documented in a study of response to subunit inactivated influenza vaccine. Study findings and constraints: Authors suggested few new T cells are recruited by each seasonal influenza vaccination.

CDR3 length: 15 residues. The V gene end was trimmed by 2 bases and the J gene end by 8 bases; junction bases not matched to a gene: 6. The germline gives CDR1 SGHNT, CDR2 YYREEE (reference sequence). On this clonotype: Its antigen is not known.

In TCRdb, the RT-PCR reads were re-called with MiXCR into one record per CDR3 protein. Of 400,000 to 650,000 distinct CDR3 sequences listed, approximately 7.3% are singletons. This material consisted of PBMCs from blood, taken about 23 months after vaccination. The gene calls are TRBV5-4 and TRBJ2-1; 11 positions match TRBD2. The sequence came from a man between 50 and 75 years old who received an inactivated influenza vaccine. This CDR3 is CASSFALAGADEQFF. The CDR3 DNA reads TGTGCCAGCAGCTTCGCACTAGCGGGAGCTGATGAGCAGTTCTTC. Full variable domain (missing parts from reference TRBV5-4 and TRBJ2-1): ETGVTQSPTHLIKTRGQQVTLRCSSQSGHNTVSWYQQALGQGPQFIFQYYREEENGRGNFPPRFSGLQFPNYSSELNVNALELDDSALYLCASSFALAGADEQFFGPGTRLTVL.